These 10 T cell receptor beta chains were sequenced from one sample in a study of blood T cell repertoires in COVID-19. Produced via immunoSEQ multiplex PCR; TCRdb's table is partial and in-frame only. The sample has 410,000 or so clones; about nine tenths are singletons. Sequenced: peripheral blood. The source of these receptors is a woman between 35 and 50 years old with COVID-19, enrolled during active disease.

V gene TRBV11-1 combines with J gene TRBJ1-2, with TRBD1 identical over 8 bases. V was clipped by 5 bases and J by 2 bases; unmatched bases: 1. Looked up from germline, CDR1 is SGHAT and CDR2 is FQDESV (reference sequence). The CDR3 extends over 13 amino acids. CDR3 sequence reads: CASSDRGNYGYTF. The CDR3 DNA follows: TGTGCCAGCAGCGACAGGGGCAACTATGGCTACACCTTC.

The CDR3 nucleotides read TGTGCCTGGAGTGTACAGTTACCCCTCCAGAACACTGAAGCTTTCTTT. It yields the protein CAWSVQLPLQNTEAFF. The chain combines TRBV30 with TRBJ1-1; D is ambiguous. Per the germline V gene, CDR1 is GTSNPN and CDR2 is SVGIG (reference sequence). Trimming cost V 0 bases and J 1 base, with 15 bases left between them. CDR3 length equals 16 residues.

The rearrangement links TRBV2 to TRBJ1-6; a weak D match, TRBD1 (6 bases). The CDR3 runs 15 residues. The germline gives CDR1 SNHLY, CDR2 FYNNEI. Deletions cut 4 bases from V and 2 bases from J, with 9 bases between. The CDR3 DNA reads as TGTGCCAGCAGTGGCAGGGGAACCTATAATTCACCCCTCCACTTT. This translates into CASSGRGTYNSPLHF. Full variable domain (remainder filled in from reference TRBV2 and TRBJ1-6): EPEVTQTPSHQVTQMGQEVILRCVPISNHLYFYWYRQILGQKVEFLVSFYNNEISEKSEIFDDQFSVERPDGSNFTLKIRSTKLEDSAMYFCASSGRGTYNSPLHFGNGTRLTVT.

Here the CDR3 reads CATSRDRRYEQYF. CDR3 DNA sequence: TGTGCCACCAGCAGAGATAGGCGGTACGAGCAGTACTTC. The J gene is TRBJ2-7, the V gene TRBV15; no reliable D call. Looked up from germline, CDR1 is LNHNV and CDR2 is YYDKDF (reference sequence). The CDR3 extends over 13 amino acids. V lost 0 bases and J lost 4, with 7 bases in between.

This clone was counted only a few times. The J gene is TRBJ1-2, the V gene TRBV28; 8 positions match TRBD1. V was pared by 6 bases and J by 2 bases, with 8 bases of the junction left unmatched. The CDR3 is 15 amino acids. CDR1 and CDR2 (germline): MDHEN, SYDVKM. Here the CDR3 reads CASRPQGAGNYGYTF. In DNA form, the CDR3 reads TGTGCCAGCAGGCCCCAGGGGGCAGGGAACTATGGCTACACCTTC.

This chain links TRBV30 with TRBJ1-2, with no clear D. Trimming stripped 5 bases from V and 8 bases from J, with 15 bases between. The CDR3 is 12 residues long. Germline loops: CDR1 GTSNPN, CDR2 SVGIG (reference sequence). Written as DNA, the CDR3 is TGTGCCTGGGGAACCGGGGTGTGGGGCTACACCTTC. This sequence encodes CAWGTGVWGYTF.

The chain is built from TRBV10-3 and TRBJ1-5; TRBD1 aligns across 7 bases. Germline assignment: CDR1 ENHRY and CDR2 SYGVKD. Losses at the gene ends were 0 bases for V and 5 bases for J; bases not matched to a gene: 7. The CDR3 loop spans 16 amino acids. CDR3 sequence reads: CAISESIGGAYQPQHF. The CDR3 DNA reads as TGTGCCATCAGTGAGTCGATAGGGGGCGCTTATCAGCCCCAGCATTTT.

The CDR3 bases are TGTGCCAGCAGCTTAGCCGGGGTTGAAGCTTTCTTT. This gives the protein CASSLAGVEAFF. The chain has TRBV7-2 and TRBJ1-1; the D is unclear. The CDR3 extends over 12 amino acids. Germline V gives CDR1 SGHTA, CDR2 FQGNSA. Trimming removed 0 bases at V and 7 bases at J, with 6 bases between.

The chain employs TRBV5-4 and TRBJ2-7; D is possibly TRBD1 (5 bases). Trimming pared 2 bases from V and 6 bases from J, leaving 12 bases between. The germline CDR1 and CDR2 sequences are SGHNT and YYREEE (reference sequence). The CDR3 sequence is 13 residues long. CDR3 sequence: CASSFSRVSEQYF. CDR3 coding DNA: TGTGCCAGCAGCTTTAGCAGGGTAAGCGAGCAGTACTTC.

The chain combines TRBV4-1 with TRBJ2-7; 9 bases fit TRBD1. Trimming at V came to 0 bases and at J to 2 bases, leaving 2 bases not matched to a gene. This CDR3 has 15 amino acids. Germline values: CDR1 MGHRA, CDR2 YSYEKL. CDR3: CASSQEGTGPYEQYF. The DNA for the CDR3 is TGCGCCAGCAGCCAAGAGGGGACAGGGCCCTACGAGCAGTACTTC.